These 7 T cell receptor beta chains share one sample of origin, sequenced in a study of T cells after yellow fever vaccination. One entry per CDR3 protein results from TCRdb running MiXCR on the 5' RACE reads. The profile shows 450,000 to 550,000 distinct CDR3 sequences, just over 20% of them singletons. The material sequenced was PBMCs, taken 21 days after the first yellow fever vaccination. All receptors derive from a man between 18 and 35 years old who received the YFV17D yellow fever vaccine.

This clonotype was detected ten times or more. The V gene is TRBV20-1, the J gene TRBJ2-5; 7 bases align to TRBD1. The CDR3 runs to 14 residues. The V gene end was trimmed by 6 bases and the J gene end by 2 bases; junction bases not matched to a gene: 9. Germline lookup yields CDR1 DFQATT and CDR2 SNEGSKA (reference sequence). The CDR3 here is CSANRDSHQETQYF. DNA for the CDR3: TGCAGTGCCAACCGGGACAGTCATCAAGAGACCCAGTACTTC.

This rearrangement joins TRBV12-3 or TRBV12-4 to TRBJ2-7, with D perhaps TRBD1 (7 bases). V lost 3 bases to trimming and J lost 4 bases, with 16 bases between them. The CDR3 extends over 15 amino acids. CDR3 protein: CASSFGGTVSYEQYF. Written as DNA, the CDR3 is TGTGCCAGCAGTTTTGGAGGGACAGTTTCATACGAGCAGTACTTC.

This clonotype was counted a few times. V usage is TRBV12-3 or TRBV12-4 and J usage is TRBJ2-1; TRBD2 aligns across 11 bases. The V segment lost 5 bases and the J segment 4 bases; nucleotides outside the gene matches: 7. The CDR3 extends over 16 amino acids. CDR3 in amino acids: CASSPIAGGRYNEQFF. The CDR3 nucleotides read TGTGCCAGCAGTCCAATAGCGGGGGGGCGGTACAATGAGCAGTTCTTC.

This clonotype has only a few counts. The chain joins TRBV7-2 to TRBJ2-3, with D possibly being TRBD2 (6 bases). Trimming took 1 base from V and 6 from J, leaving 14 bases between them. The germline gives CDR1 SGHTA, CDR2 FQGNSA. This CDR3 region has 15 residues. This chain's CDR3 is CASSLDGGRADTQYF. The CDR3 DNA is TGTGCCAGCAGCTTAGACGGGGGTCGGGCGGATACGCAGTATTTT.

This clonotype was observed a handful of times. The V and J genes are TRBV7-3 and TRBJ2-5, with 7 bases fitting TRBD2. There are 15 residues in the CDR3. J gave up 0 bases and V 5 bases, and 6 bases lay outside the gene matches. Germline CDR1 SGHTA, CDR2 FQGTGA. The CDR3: CASSPSGQYQETQYF. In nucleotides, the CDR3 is TGTGCCAGCAGCCCTAGCGGCCAGTACCAAGAGACCCAGTACTTC.

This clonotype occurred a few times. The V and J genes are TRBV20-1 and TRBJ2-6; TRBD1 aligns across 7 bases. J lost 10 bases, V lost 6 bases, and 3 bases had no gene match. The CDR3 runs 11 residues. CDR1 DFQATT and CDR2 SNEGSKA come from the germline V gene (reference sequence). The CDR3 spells CSATGYNVLTF. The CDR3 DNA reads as TGCAGTGCGACAGGGTATAACGTCCTGACTTTC.

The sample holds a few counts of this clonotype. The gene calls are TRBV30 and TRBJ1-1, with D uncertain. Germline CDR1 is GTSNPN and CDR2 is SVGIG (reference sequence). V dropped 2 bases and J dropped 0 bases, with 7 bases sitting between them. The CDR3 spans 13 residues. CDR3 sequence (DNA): TGTGCCTGGAGTTTGATCATGAACACTGAAGCTTTCTTT. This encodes CAWSLIMNTEAFF.